This T cell receptor (beta chain) emerged from a study of T-cell memory formation after mild COVID-19 (dated by TCRdb to about 2021). Some background on the complete study: TCR sequence clusters from the two donors were largely donor specific. In a couple of donors, T-cell clones that expanded and contracted after mild COVID-19 were tracked by sequencing TCRalpha and TCRbeta repertoires over time. The cohort was made up of two young adult volunteers, one female and one male, who were previously healthy.

What the research found in general, with its limitations: Some responding clones were detected in pre-infection memory, which suggested that pre-existing cross-reactive memory T cells had joined the SARS-CoV-2 response. Only two mild cases were covered in the study, and larger cohorts including severe cases with pre-infection samples were considered necessary. The second-wave clones that peaked on day 37 were not confirmed to be SARS-CoV-2 specific. Balanced CD4/CD8 phenotypes were observed for clones contracting from day 15 to 85, whereas a bias towards CD4+ was observed for a second wave of clones expanding from day 15 to 37. Contracting CD4+ clones were found mainly in CM and EM memory subsets, while CD8+ clones were enriched in EMRA.

Comment on this clonotype: This clone's antigen is unknown. The germline gene is not matched at one end of the junction; a read error may be the cause.

Ficoll-Paque density gradient centrifugation was used to isolate PBMCs. Sequencer: Illumina NovaSeq 6000. Using 5'RACE with constant-segment primers, TCRalpha and TCRbeta cDNA libraries were constructed, with sample barcodes and unique molecular identifiers added in the process. Trizol reagent was used to extract RNA from every sample. Library amplification was performed in two PCR steps, and a second sample barcode and Illumina TruSeq adapters were introduced in the second step. Sequencing of libraries was performed on an Illumina NovaSeq with 2 x 150 bp paired-end reads. The original methods were these. With migec v1.2.7, reads were demultiplexed and then collapsed into UMI-guided consensus sequences. Using mixcr v2.1.11, the UMI consensuses were aligned to TRA and TRB V and J templates and assembled into clonotypes. A clonotype was counted as expanded or contracted only if both edgeR and NoisET called the change significant, with noise models trained on biological replicates. edgeR calls used a false discovery rate-adjusted p below 0.01 and a log2 fold-change threshold of 1. PCA with hierarchical clustering of max-normalized trajectories of the 1000 most abundant clonotypes was used as exploratory dynamics analysis. Each responding clone was given a CD4 or CD8 phenotype based on the CD4+ and CD8+ repertoires, which had been sequenced separately. TCRdb redid the processing of the public reads, applying fastp at Q25 and MiXCR, and retained in-frame beta chains. Duplicate CDR3 protein sequences are folded into a single record with the most common DNA and genes. The V and J calls were determined by TCRdb, not by the authors. This sample lists hundreds of thousands of distinct CDR3 sequences; about 22% were detected once. The ten largest make up around 9.2% of the sample.

This sequence was found in an adult woman who had mild COVID-19 (a few samples of this study predate the infection). The sample titles of this study are shuffled in the database, so cell type and time point are left out; the donor was told from shared clones. The sequencing input was PBMCs or a T cell subset sorted from them (not recorded which).

The CDR3 is CASSGTSGLQIRVF. Read as DNA, the sequence is TGTGCCAGCAGTGGGACTAGCGGCTTGCAAATAAGAGTCTTC. The chain links TRBV2 with TRBJ2-1, with 10 central nucleotides matching TRBD2. Its CDR3 holds 14 amino acids, cysteine through phenylalanine. The DNA shown is the 42-base CDR3, in frame from base 1. CDR1 and CDR2 were assigned from the germline V gene as SNHLY and FYNNEI.